Sequencing of this TCR beta chain was carried out in a study of T cells after yellow fever vaccination. General study results and limits: The CD4 compartment and the CD8 compartment contained a small share of clonotypes in common. Repertoires obtained by FACS sorting could include abundant clonotypes that entered as contaminants from the bulk population.

The CDR3 is made up of 16 amino acids. V lost 4 bases and J lost 0, with 16 bases in between. CDR1 is SNHLY and CDR2 is FYNNEI in the germline V gene. TCRdb processed the 5' RACE reads anew with MiXCR; each CDR3 protein has one entry. The data contain about 220,000 distinct CDR3 sequences, 6% to 8% of them singletons. Of note for this clonotype: Its antigen is unidentified.

V usage is TRBV2 and J usage is TRBJ2-7; D uncertain. This TCR derives from a man aged 25 to 40 who received the YFV17D yellow fever vaccine. Here the sequenced sample was CD4+ T cells sorted from PBMCs, taken on the day of the yellow fever booster vaccination. Here the CDR3 reads CASSGSFRLSSYEQYF. As DNA, the CDR3 is TGTGCCAGCAGTGGTTCTTTCAGGCTGAGCTCCTACGAGCAGTACTTC.